Below, 2 T cell receptor beta chains from the same sample are listed, as sequenced in a study of human T cells and chemical hapten exposure. Described time point: patch test 2, 6 weeks after DPC sensitization. Treatment in this sample: therapeutic diphenylcyclopropenone sensitization with weekly scalp DPC. TCRdb redid the calling of the RACE reads with MiXCR, one entry per CDR3 protein. The sample lists fewer than 100,000 distinct CDR3 sequences, about 9% occurring once. This specimen consisted of whole blood, obtained in connection with sensitization to the hapten diphenylcyclopropenone (DPC). The receptors come from a middle-aged woman with alopecia areata. Some clones in this sample may be carry-over from other donors' samples.

The V call is TRBV20-1, the J call TRBJ1-2; tentative D call: TRBD1 (6 bases). The CDR3 has 16 residues. The germline V gene has CDR1 DFQATT and CDR2 SNEGSKA (reference sequence). Trimming cost V 3 bases and J 4 bases, with 21 bases left between them. CDR3 coding DNA: TGCAGTGCTAGCCCGCGACAGGCACGAACTTTCTATGGCTACACCTTC. Translated, it gives CSASPRQARTFYGYTF.

This clonotype was seen a few times. The rearrangement links TRBV20-1 to TRBJ2-1; 9 bases are a match to TRBD1. The V gene end was trimmed by 6 bases and the J gene end by 12 bases; junction bases not matched to a gene: 9. CDR1 is DFQATT, CDR2 SNEGSKA, per germline (reference sequence). This CDR3 is 12 amino acids long. The DNA of the CDR3 is TGCAGTGCGCGGGACAGGGTTTATGTGCAGTTCTTC. This gives the protein CSARDRVYVQFF.